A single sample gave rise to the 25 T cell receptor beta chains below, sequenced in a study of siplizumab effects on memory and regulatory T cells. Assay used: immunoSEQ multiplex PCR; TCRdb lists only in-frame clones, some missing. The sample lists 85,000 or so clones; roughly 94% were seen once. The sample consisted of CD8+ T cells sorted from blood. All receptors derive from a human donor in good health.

The CDR3 region has the DNA TGCGCCAGCAGCCAAGCTTTGGCGGGCAACACTGAAGCTTTCTTT. This encodes CASSQALAGNTEAFF. The rearrangement uses TRBV4-1 and TRBJ1-1; D gene uncertain. V dropped 1 base and J dropped 2 bases, with 11 bases sitting between them. The CDR3 is 15 residues long. Germline V gives CDR1 MGHRA, CDR2 YSYEKL.

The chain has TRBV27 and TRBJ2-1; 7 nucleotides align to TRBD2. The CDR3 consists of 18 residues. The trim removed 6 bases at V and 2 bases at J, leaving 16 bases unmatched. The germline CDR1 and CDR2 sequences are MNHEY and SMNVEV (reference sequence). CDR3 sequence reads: CASSNNVPRGGPYNEQFF. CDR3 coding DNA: TGTGCCAGCAGCAACAATGTCCCGAGGGGAGGGCCCTACAATGAGCAGTTCTTC.

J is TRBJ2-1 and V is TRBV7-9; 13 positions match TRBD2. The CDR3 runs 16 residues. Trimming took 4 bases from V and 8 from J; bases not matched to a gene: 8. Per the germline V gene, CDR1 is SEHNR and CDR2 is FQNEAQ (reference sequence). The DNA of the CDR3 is TGTGCCAGCAGCTCCCCGACTAGCGGGAGGACCGATGAGCAGTTCTTC. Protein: CASSSPTSGRTDEQFF.

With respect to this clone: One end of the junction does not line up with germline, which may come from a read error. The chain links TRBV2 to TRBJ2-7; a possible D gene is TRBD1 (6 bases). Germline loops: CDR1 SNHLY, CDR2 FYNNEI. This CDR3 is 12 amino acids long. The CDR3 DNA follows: TGTGCCAGCACTAACAGGGCCTACGAGCAGTGCTTC. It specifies CASTNRAYEQCF.

CDR3 DNA sequence: TGTGCCAGCAGCCAAGGGGTTGGCGGAATCGAGCAGTTCTTC. Residues: CASSQGVGGIEQFF. The gene calls are TRBV7-6 and TRBJ2-1; D possibly corresponds to TRBD1 (5 bases). The V end lost 5 bases, the J end lost 10 bases, and 18 bases lay between the germline ends. The CDR3 runs 14 residues. From germline, CDR1 is SGHVS and CDR2 FNYEAQ.

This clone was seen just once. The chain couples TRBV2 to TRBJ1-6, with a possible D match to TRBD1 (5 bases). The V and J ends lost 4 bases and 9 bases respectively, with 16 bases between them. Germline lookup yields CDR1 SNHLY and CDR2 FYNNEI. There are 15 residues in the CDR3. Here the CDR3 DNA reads TGTGCCAGCAGTGGGGGGACGGGAGGGAGTTCACCCCTCCACTTT. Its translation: CASSGGTGGSSPLHF.

This chain's CDR3 is CSVEESYNEKLFF. DNA of the CDR3: TGCAGCGTTGAGGAGAGCTACAATGAAAAACTGTTTTTT. The rearrangement links TRBV29-1 to TRBJ1-4; no definite D call. The CDR3 spans 13 residues. Germline V lookup: CDR1 SQVTM, CDR2 ANQGSEA. Trimming took off 3 bases at V and 5 bases at J, with 10 bases between the two ends.

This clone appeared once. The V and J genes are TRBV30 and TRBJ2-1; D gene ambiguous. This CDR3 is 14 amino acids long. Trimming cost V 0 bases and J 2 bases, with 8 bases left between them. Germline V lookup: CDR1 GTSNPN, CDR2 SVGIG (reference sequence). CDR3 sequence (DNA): TGTGCCTGGAGTGTACTACGACCCTACAATGAGCAGTTCTTC. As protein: CAWSVLRPYNEQFF. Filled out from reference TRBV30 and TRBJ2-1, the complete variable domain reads SQTIHQWPATLVQPVGSPLSLECTVEGTSNPNLYWYRQAAGRGLQLLFYSVGIGQISSEVPQNLSASRPQDRQFILSSKKLLLSDSGFYLCAWSVLRPYNEQFFGPGTRLTVL.

The CDR3 reads CARGDRGYNEQFF. CDR3 nucleotide sequence: TGTGCCAGAGGGGACAGGGGCTACAATGAGCAGTTCTTC. The chain is built from TRBV6-4 and TRBJ2-1; 10 nucleotides line up with TRBD1. The CDR3 spans 13 residues. CDR1 and CDR2 from the germline V gene are MRHNA and SNTAGT. V was clipped by 9 bases and J by 3 bases; unmatched bases: 2.

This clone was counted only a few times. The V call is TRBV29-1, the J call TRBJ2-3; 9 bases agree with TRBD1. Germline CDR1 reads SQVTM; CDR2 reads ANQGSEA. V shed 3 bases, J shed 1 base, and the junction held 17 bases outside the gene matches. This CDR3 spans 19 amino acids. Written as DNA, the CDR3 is TGCAGCGTTGAGGGGGGACAGGGAAATAAGGGACTCCGCACAGATACGCAGTATTTT. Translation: CSVEGGQGNKGLRTDTQYF.

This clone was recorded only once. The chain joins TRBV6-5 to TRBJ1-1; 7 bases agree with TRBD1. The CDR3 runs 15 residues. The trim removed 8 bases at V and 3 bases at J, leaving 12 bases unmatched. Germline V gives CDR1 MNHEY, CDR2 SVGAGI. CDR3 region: CASLHPTGKDTEAFF. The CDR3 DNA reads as TGTGCCAGCCTACACCCGACAGGGAAGGACACTGAAGCTTTCTTT.

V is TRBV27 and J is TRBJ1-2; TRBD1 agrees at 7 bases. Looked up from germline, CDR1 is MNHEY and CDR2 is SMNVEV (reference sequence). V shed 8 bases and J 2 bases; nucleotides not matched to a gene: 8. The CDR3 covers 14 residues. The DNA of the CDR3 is TGTGCCAGCTCACCGAGGGGGCTCAACTATGGCTACACCTTC. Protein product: CASSPRGLNYGYTF.

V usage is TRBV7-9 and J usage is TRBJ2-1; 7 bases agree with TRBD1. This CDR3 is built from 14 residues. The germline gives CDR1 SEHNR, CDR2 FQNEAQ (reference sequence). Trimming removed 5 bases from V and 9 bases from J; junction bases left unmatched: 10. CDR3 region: CASSRRQGRVEQFF. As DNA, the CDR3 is TGTGCCAGCAGCCGCCGACAGGGTAGAGTTGAGCAGTTCTTC. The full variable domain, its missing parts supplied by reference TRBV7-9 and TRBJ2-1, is DTGVSQNPRHKITKRGQNVTFRCDPISEHNRLYWYRQTLGQGPEFLTYFQNEAQLEKSRLLSDRFSAERPKGSFSTLEIQRTEQGDSAMYLCASSRRQGRVEQFFGPGTRLTVL.

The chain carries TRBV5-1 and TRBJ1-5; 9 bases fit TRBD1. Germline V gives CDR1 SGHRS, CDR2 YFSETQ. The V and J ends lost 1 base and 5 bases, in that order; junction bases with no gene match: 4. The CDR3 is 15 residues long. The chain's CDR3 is CASSLTGGAHQPQHF. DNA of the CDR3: TGCGCCAGCAGCTTGACAGGGGGCGCGCATCAGCCCCAGCATTTT.

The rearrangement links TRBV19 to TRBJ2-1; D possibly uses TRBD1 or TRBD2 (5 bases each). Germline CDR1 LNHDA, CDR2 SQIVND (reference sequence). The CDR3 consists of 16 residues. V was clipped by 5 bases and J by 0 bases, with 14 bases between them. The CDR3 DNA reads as TGTGCCAGTAGTCTCGGGGACCGCAGCTCCTACAATGAGCAGTTCTTC. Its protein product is CASSLGDRSSYNEQFF.

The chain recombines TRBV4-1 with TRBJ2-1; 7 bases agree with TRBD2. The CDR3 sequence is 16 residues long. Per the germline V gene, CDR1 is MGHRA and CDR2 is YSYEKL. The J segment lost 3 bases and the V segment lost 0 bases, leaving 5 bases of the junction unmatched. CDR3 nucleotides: TGCGCCAGCAGCCAAGATATCGGACTAGACTACAATGAGCAGTTCTTC. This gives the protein CASSQDIGLDYNEQFF.

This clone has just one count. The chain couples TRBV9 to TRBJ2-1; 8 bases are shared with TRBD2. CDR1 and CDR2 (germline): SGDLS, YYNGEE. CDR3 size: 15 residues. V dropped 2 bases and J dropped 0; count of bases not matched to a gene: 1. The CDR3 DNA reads TGTGCCAGCAGCGTGAGCGGGAGCTCCTACAATGAGCAGTTCTTC. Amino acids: CASSVSGSSYNEQFF.

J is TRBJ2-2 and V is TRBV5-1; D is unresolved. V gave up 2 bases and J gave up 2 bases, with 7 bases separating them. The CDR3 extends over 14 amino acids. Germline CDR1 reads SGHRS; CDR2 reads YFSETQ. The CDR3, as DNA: TGCGCCAGCAGCTTTACGGGTAACACCGGGGAGCTGTTTTTT. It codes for CASSFTGNTGELFF.

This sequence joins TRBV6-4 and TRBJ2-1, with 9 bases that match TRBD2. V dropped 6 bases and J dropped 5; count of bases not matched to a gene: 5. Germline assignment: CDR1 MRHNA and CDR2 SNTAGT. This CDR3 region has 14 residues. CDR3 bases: TGTGCCAGCAGGGAACTAGCGGGTGACAATGAGCAGTTCTTC. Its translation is CASRELAGDNEQFF.

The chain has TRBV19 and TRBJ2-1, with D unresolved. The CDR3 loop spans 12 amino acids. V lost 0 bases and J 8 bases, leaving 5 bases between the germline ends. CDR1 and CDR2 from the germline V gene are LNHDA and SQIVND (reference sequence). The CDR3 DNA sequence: TGTGCCAGTAGTATAGACCGTCATGAGCAGTTCTTC. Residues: CASSIDRHEQFF.

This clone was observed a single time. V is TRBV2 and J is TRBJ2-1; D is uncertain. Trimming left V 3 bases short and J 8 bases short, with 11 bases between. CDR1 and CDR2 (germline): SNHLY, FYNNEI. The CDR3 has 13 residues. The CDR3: CASSDFHSDEQFF. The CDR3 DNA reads TGTGCCAGCAGTGACTTCCACTCCGATGAGCAGTTCTTC.

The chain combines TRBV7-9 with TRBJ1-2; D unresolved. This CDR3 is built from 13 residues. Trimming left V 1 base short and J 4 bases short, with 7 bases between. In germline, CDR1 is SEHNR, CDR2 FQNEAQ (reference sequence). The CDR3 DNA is TGTGCCAGCAGCTTAGAGAGAGGCTATGGCTACACCTTC. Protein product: CASSLERGYGYTF.

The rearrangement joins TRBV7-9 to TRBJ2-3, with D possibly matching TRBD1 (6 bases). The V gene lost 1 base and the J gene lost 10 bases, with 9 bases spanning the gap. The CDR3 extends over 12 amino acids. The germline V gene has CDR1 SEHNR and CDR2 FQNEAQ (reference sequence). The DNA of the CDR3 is TGTGCCAGCAGCTTAGGGACAGACGCGCAGTATTTT. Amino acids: CASSLGTDAQYF. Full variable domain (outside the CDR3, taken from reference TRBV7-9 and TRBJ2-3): DTGVSQNPRHKITKRGQNVTFRCDPISEHNRLYWYRQTLGQGPEFLTYFQNEAQLEKSRLLSDRFSAERPKGSFSTLEIQRTEQGDSAMYLCASSLGTDAQYFGPGTRLTVL.

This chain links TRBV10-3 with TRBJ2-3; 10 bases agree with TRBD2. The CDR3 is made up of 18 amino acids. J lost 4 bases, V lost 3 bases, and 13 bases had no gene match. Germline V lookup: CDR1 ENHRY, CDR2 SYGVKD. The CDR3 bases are TGTGCCATCAGTGAAACAATAGCGGGAGGAGGGATGTCAGATACGCAGTATTTT. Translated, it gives CAISETIAGGGMSDTQYF.

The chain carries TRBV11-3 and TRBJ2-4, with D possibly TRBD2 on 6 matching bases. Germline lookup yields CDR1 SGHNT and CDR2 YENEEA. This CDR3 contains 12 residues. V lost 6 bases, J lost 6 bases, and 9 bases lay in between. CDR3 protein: CASSGLSNIQYF. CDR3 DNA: TGTGCCAGCAGTGGACTATCAAACATTCAGTACTTC.